This paragraph covers one T cell receptor beta chain sequence. Its antigen is unknown. The entry originates in a study of cytomegalovirus exposure and HLA in healthy donors. Study as a whole: Earlier sequencing of about 179 million T cells yielded roughly 120 million unique TCR beta sequences.

The CDR3 sequence is 17 residues long. CDR1 is SGHDN, CDR2 FVKESK, per germline. V trimming: 0 bases; J trimming: 0 bases; junction bases outside the gene matches: 5. The PCR had 60 Vbeta and 13 Jbeta primers. Measured with immunoSEQ multiplex PCR; TCRdb has only the in-frame clones, and not every one. The data show over 150,000 clones, with about two thirds seen just once and approximately 3% held by the top ten. Healthy bone marrow donors formed the donor group. Study-wide points: A few chains tied to CMV proved CMV antigen-specific in vitro.

Sequenced input: PBMCs. The chain recombines TRBV14 with TRBJ2-3, with 8 nucleotides matching TRBD1. This TCR was sampled from a woman in her twenties or thirties in good health and CMV-seronegative. The CDR3 DNA follows: TGTGCCAGCAGCCAAGAAAAGGGGACAGGAAGCACAGATACGCAGTATTTT. It is translated as CASSQEKGTGSTDTQYF.